The clone carrying this T cell receptor beta chain was picked up one time. The antigen is not known. This may be a read error, as it is one base from a much larger clone. Trimming cost V 2 bases and J 7 bases, with 10 bases left between them. CDR1 is SGDLS and CDR2 is YYNGEE in the germline V gene. CDR3 length equals 14 residues. Noted time point: patch test 1, 2 weeks after DPC sensitization. The treatment was: therapeutic diphenylcyclopropenone sensitization with weekly scalp DPC. The data were obtained in a study of human T cells and chemical hapten exposure. TCRdb passed the RACE reads through MiXCR, listing each CDR3 protein once. The data hold about 70,000 distinct CDR3 sequences, with about 9.1% observed a single time. Study-level findings and limits: Unchanged with DPC sensitization were TCRs above 1 in 1000 frequency.

The source of this sequence is a woman aged 40 to 55 with alopecia areata. Some clones in this sample may be carry-over from other donors' samples. This material consisted of whole blood, taken in connection with sensitization to the hapten diphenylcyclopropenone (DPC). The chain employs TRBV9 and TRBJ1-6; D is undetermined. CDR3 residues: CASSVAEENSPLHF. Written as DNA, the CDR3 is TGTGCCAGCAGCGTTGCCGAGGAGAATTCACCCCTCCACTTT.